Listed below are T cell receptor beta chains from one sample, sequenced in a study of long-term antiretroviral therapy in people with HIV. The method was immunoSEQ multiplex PCR; TCRdb's version includes in-frame clones alone and lacks a portion of them. This sample has roughly 10,000 clones, with 80% to 85% found just once. Here the sequenced sample was unsorted PBMCs, taken 1.2 years after starting antiretroviral therapy. The receptors originated from a middle-aged man with HIV. The CDR3 runs from the conserved cysteine through the conserved F or W. The order of the fields is clone size, V gene, D gene, J gene, CDR3 DNA, CDR3 protein. D genes are given only for firm matches. Clone size is shown for a subset of rows, as once, few, many or a class of expanded clone.

abundance: -
v_gene: TRBV4-3
d_gene: TRBD1
j_gene: TRBJ1-2
CDR3nt: TGCGCCAGCAGCCCGAACCAGGGGGCGGGAGGCTACACCTTC
CDR3aa: CASSPNQGAGGYTF

abundance: -
v_gene: TRBV5-4
d_gene: -
j_gene: TRBJ2-7
CDR3nt: TGTGCCAGCAGCTTGCTGGGGGACACCTACGAGCAGTACTTC
CDR3aa: CASSLLGDTYEQYF

abundance: few
v_gene: TRBV7-2
d_gene: -
j_gene: TRBJ2-2
CDR3nt: TGTGCCAGCAGCTTCAGACAGCTCACCGGGGAGCTGTTTTTT
CDR3aa: CASSFRQLTGELFF

abundance: -
v_gene: TRBV5-6
d_gene: -
j_gene: TRBJ1-4
CDR3nt: TGTGCCAGCAGCTTCGGGGGAGGGGGAAAACTGTTTTTT
CDR3aa: CASSFGGGGKLFF

abundance: once
v_gene: TRBV19
d_gene: -
j_gene: TRBJ2-3
CDR3nt: TGTGCCAGTAGTATAGGTCGGGGGCCCACAGATACGCAGTATTTT
CDR3aa: CASSIGRGPTDTQYF

abundance: -
v_gene: TRBV9
d_gene: -
j_gene: TRBJ1-1
CDR3nt: TGTGCCAGCAGTGATCTTTACAGGGTGGGTGAAGCTTTCTTT
CDR3aa: CASSDLYRVGEAFF

abundance: -
v_gene: TRBV5-6
d_gene: -
j_gene: TRBJ1-3
CDR3nt: TGTGCCAGCAGCTTGTTTCGGGGGAGAGGAAACACCATATATTTT
CDR3aa: CASSLFRGRGNTIYF

abundance: -
v_gene: TRBV7-3
d_gene: -
j_gene: TRBJ2-3
CDR3nt: TGTGCCAGCAGCCGGGACTCAGATACGCAGTATTTT
CDR3aa: CASSRDSDTQYF

abundance: large
v_gene: TRBV10-2
d_gene: TRBD2
j_gene: TRBJ2-3
CDR3nt: TGCGCCAGCAGTGAGTCGCTAGCGGGGTACACAGATACGCAGTATTTT
CDR3aa: CASSESLAGYTDTQYF

abundance: once
v_gene: TRBV5-1
d_gene: -
j_gene: TRBJ2-7
CDR3nt: TGCGCCAGCAGCTTGGAGTCCGAGCAGTACTTC
CDR3aa: CASSLESEQYF

abundance: -
v_gene: TRBV18
d_gene: -
j_gene: TRBJ2-3
CDR3nt: TGTGCCAGCTCCCTCCAGGCTGGCACAGATACGCAGTATTTT
CDR3aa: CASSLQAGTDTQYF

abundance: -
v_gene: TRBV4-3
d_gene: -
j_gene: TRBJ1-1
CDR3nt: TGCGCCAGCAGCCAAGATAATACGGCAGTTTTGAACACTGAAGCTTTCTTT
CDR3aa: CASSQDNTAVLNTEAFF

abundance: -
v_gene: TRBV28
d_gene: -
j_gene: TRBJ2-2
CDR3nt: TGTGCCAGCACCTCAGAGGGGTTGGCCGGGGAGCTGTTTTTT
CDR3aa: CASTSEGLAGELFF

abundance: -
v_gene: TRBV7-2
d_gene: TRBD1
j_gene: TRBJ2-3
CDR3nt: TGTGCCAGCAGCGAAGGGACAGATCTTAGGACAGATACGCAGTATTTT
CDR3aa: CASSEGTDLRTDTQYF

abundance: -
v_gene: TRBV25-1
d_gene: TRBD1
j_gene: TRBJ2-5
CDR3nt: TGTGCCAGGAAACAGGGGGGAAGAGAGACCCAGTACTTC
CDR3aa: CARKQGGRETQYF

abundance: -
v_gene: TRBV30
d_gene: -
j_gene: TRBJ2-1
CDR3nt: TGTGCCTGGAGTCCTACTAGCTCAGGTGAGCAGTTCTTC
CDR3aa: CAWSPTSSGEQFF

abundance: -
v_gene: TRBV27
d_gene: -
j_gene: TRBJ1-2
CDR3nt: TGTGCCAGCAGTGACTCCCATTCTTTGCTATATAACTATGGCTACACCTTC
CDR3aa: CASSDSHSLLYNYGYTF

abundance: -
v_gene: TRBV19
d_gene: TRBD2
j_gene: TRBJ2-1
CDR3nt: TGTGCCAGTAGTATAGTTGCGGGGGACAATGAGCAGTTCTTC
CDR3aa: CASSIVAGDNEQFF

abundance: -
v_gene: TRBV4-1
d_gene: TRBD1
j_gene: TRBJ1-1
CDR3nt: TGCGCCAGCAGCCAAAGGGACAGTCAAGACACTGAAGCTTTCTTT
CDR3aa: CASSQRDSQDTEAFF

abundance: -
v_gene: TRBV4-3
d_gene: TRBD2
j_gene: TRBJ2-1
CDR3nt: TGCGCCAGCAGCCAAGGGCGGGGGGGTAACAATGAGCAGTTCTTC
CDR3aa: CASSQGRGGNNEQFF

abundance: -
v_gene: TRBV7-2
d_gene: -
j_gene: TRBJ2-2
CDR3nt: TGTGCCAGCAGCTTATACCCCCGGACAGCCGGGGAGCTGTTTTTT
CDR3aa: CASSLYPRTAGELFF

abundance: -
v_gene: TRBV6-1
d_gene: -
j_gene: TRBJ1-4
CDR3nt: TGTGCCAGCAGTGAAGCCCGAGGAGGACGACTGTTTTTT
CDR3aa: CASSEARGGRLFF

abundance: -
v_gene: TRBV7-6
d_gene: TRBD1
j_gene: TRBJ2-7
CDR3nt: TGTGCCAGCAGCAATGACAGGGTTGATTACGAGCAGTACTTC
CDR3aa: CASSNDRVDYEQYF

abundance: -
v_gene: TRBV28
d_gene: TRBD1
j_gene: TRBJ2-3
CDR3nt: TGTGCCAGCAGTACTCGACAGGGGGTCACAGATACGCAGTATTTT
CDR3aa: CASSTRQGVTDTQYF

abundance: once
v_gene: TRBV7-2
d_gene: -
j_gene: TRBJ2-2
CDR3nt: TGTGCCAGCAGCTTAGGTCAGGGCACCGGGGAGCTGTTTTTT
CDR3aa: CASSLGQGTGELFF

abundance: -
v_gene: TRBV19
d_gene: -
j_gene: TRBJ1-3
CDR3nt: TGTGCCGTCACAGAGCTCTCTGGAAACACCATATATTTT
CDR3aa: CAVTELSGNTIYF

abundance: once
v_gene: TRBV6-5
d_gene: -
j_gene: TRBJ1-2
CDR3nt: TGTGCCAGCAGTTACTCGCCGGCCTATGGCTACACCTTC
CDR3aa: CASSYSPAYGYTF

abundance: few
v_gene: TRBV27
d_gene: -
j_gene: TRBJ2-2
CDR3nt: TGTGCCAGCACCCTTGGAGGGCCAAACACCGGGGAGCTGTTTTTT
CDR3aa: CASTLGGPNTGELFF

abundance: -
v_gene: TRBV27
d_gene: -
j_gene: TRBJ2-3
CDR3nt: TGTGCCAGCAGTTCCCAGGGGTGGATCACAGATACGCAGTATTTT
CDR3aa: CASSSQGWITDTQYF

abundance: -
v_gene: TRBV5-6
d_gene: TRBD1
j_gene: TRBJ1-6
CDR3nt: TGTGCCACCACGGACAGGAGTAATTCACCCCTCCACTTT
CDR3aa: CATTDRSNSPLHF

abundance: -
v_gene: TRBV28
d_gene: -
j_gene: TRBJ2-7
CDR3nt: TGTGCCAGCAGTGGAGACAGGAGTCAGTACTTC
CDR3aa: CASSGDRSQYF

abundance: once
v_gene: TRBV19
d_gene: -
j_gene: TRBJ1-2
CDR3nt: TGTGCCAGTAGTATTAACGGCAATCCTAACTATGGCTACACCTTC
CDR3aa: CASSINGNPNYGYTF

abundance: -
v_gene: TRBV5-6
d_gene: TRBD1
j_gene: TRBJ2-7
CDR3nt: TGTGCCAGCAGCTTGGTCGGGACAGGCTCATACGAGCAGTACTTC
CDR3aa: CASSLVGTGSYEQYF

abundance: few
v_gene: TRBV9
d_gene: -
j_gene: TRBJ1-1
CDR3nt: TGTGCCAGCAGCGAGGGACCGATCAACACTGAAGCTTTCTTT
CDR3aa: CASSEGPINTEAFF

abundance: -
v_gene: TRBV10-1
d_gene: TRBD2
j_gene: TRBJ2-1
CDR3nt: TGCGCCAGCAGTGATAGGAAACTAGCGGGAGCCTTCTACAATGAGCAGTTCTTC
CDR3aa: CASSDRKLAGAFYNEQFF

abundance: -
v_gene: TRBV7-2
d_gene: -
j_gene: TRBJ2-3
CDR3nt: TGTGCCAGCAGCTATGGAGATACGCAGTATTTT
CDR3aa: CASSYGDTQYF

abundance: -
v_gene: TRBV29-1
d_gene: -
j_gene: TRBJ1-1
CDR3nt: TGCAGCGCCAGGGATGTGAACACTGAAGCTTTCTTT
CDR3aa: CSARDVNTEAFF

abundance: -
v_gene: TRBV4-1
d_gene: -
j_gene: TRBJ2-3
CDR3nt: TGCGCCAGCAGCCAAGTTGATACGCAGTATTTT
CDR3aa: CASSQVDTQYF

abundance: -
v_gene: TRBV19
d_gene: TRBD1
j_gene: TRBJ2-7
CDR3nt: TGTGCCAGTAGTATGGACAGGGGGAACGAGCAGTACTTC
CDR3aa: CASSMDRGNEQYF

abundance: -
v_gene: TRBV5-8
d_gene: -
j_gene: TRBJ2-2
CDR3nt: TGTGCCAGCAGCTTCTTCGACAGCTACACCGGGGAGCTGTTTTTT
CDR3aa: CASSFFDSYTGELFF

abundance: few
v_gene: TRBV6-1
d_gene: -
j_gene: TRBJ1-2
CDR3nt: TGTGCCAGCATAAACCAACAGTTCTATGGCTACACCTTC
CDR3aa: CASINQQFYGYTF

abundance: -
v_gene: TRBV27
d_gene: -
j_gene: TRBJ1-1
CDR3nt: TGTGCCAGCAGTTTATCCATGAACACTGAAGCTTTCTTT
CDR3aa: CASSLSMNTEAFF

abundance: -
v_gene: TRBV29-1
d_gene: -
j_gene: TRBJ2-7
CDR3nt: TGCAGCGTTGATCAGGGGGGTCACGAGCAGTACTTC
CDR3aa: CSVDQGGHEQYF

abundance: -
v_gene: TRBV18
d_gene: -
j_gene: TRBJ1-1
CDR3nt: TGTGCCAGCTCACCAGGGTCGGGGTACACTGAAGCTTTCTTT
CDR3aa: CASSPGSGYTEAFF

abundance: -
v_gene: TRBV10-2
d_gene: TRBD2
j_gene: TRBJ2-7
CDR3nt: TGCGCCAGCAGTGGGGGGGGGATGCGCGAGCAGTACTTC
CDR3aa: CASSGGGMREQYF

abundance: -
v_gene: TRBV15
d_gene: -
j_gene: TRBJ2-3
CDR3nt: TGTGCCACCAGCGGGGGACGGACCTTTAGCACAGATACGCAGTATTTT
CDR3aa: CATSGGRTFSTDTQYF

abundance: -
v_gene: TRBV12-5
d_gene: TRBD2
j_gene: TRBJ2-3
CDR3nt: TGTGCTACTGCCCTAGCGGGGGGTAGAGATACGCAGTATTTT
CDR3aa: CATALAGGRDTQYF

abundance: -
v_gene: TRBV5-1
d_gene: -
j_gene: TRBJ2-4
CDR3nt: TGCGCCAGCAACCCCGGGGGTGAAAACATTCAGTACTTC
CDR3aa: CASNPGGENIQYF

abundance: -
v_gene: TRBV11-2
d_gene: -
j_gene: TRBJ1-4
CDR3nt: TGTGCCAGCAGCTTAGGGGAAAAACTGTTTTTT
CDR3aa: CASSLGEKLFF

abundance: -
v_gene: TRBV7-8
d_gene: TRBD1
j_gene: TRBJ2-7
CDR3nt: TGTGCCAGCAGCTTAGACAGGGGGACGGCCTACGAGCAGTACTTC
CDR3aa: CASSLDRGTAYEQYF

abundance: -
v_gene: TRBV5-1
d_gene: -
j_gene: TRBJ2-3
CDR3nt: TGCGCCAGCAGCCCGAGGGGGGGCCGGAACACAGATACGCAGTATTTT
CDR3aa: CASSPRGGRNTDTQYF

abundance: -
v_gene: TRBV10-3
d_gene: TRBD2
j_gene: TRBJ2-1
CDR3nt: TGTGCCATCAGTGAGCCGGGGGCGGGGGGCCCCAATGAGCAGTTCTTC
CDR3aa: CAISEPGAGGPNEQFF

abundance: -
v_gene: TRBV6-5
d_gene: TRBD1
j_gene: TRBJ2-7
CDR3nt: TGTGCCAGCAGTTACTCGACAGGGGGCTTCTACGAGCAGTACTTC
CDR3aa: CASSYSTGGFYEQYF

abundance: once
v_gene: TRBV5-1
d_gene: TRBD1
j_gene: TRBJ2-7
CDR3nt: TGCGCCAGCAGCGATAGGGACAGGCGATACGAGCAGTACTTC
CDR3aa: CASSDRDRRYEQYF

abundance: -
v_gene: TRBV5-1
d_gene: -
j_gene: TRBJ1-2
CDR3nt: TGCGCCAGCAGCTTGGGGCAGGCAGGCTACACCTTC
CDR3aa: CASSLGQAGYTF